This T cell receptor (beta chain) was recorded in a study of blood T cell repertoires in COVID-19 (dated by TCRdb to the early 2020s). Study-wide context: Samples covering the acute and convalescent phases of COVID-19 were provided by collaborators in the United States, Italy and Spain. The samples were drawn from two sources: the first 160 participants of the ongoing ImmuneRACE study, and some 1,300 subjects contributed by 6 global collaborators. Where HLA class I and class II types were available, the types were taken from metadata supplied by the sample provider, not from assay-based typing. The sample metadata nearly always contained a de-identified subject ID, COVID-19 status, age in years and sex. The material from the prospective study consisted of cDNA or gDNA derived from T cells, B-cell-depleted T cells, or PBMCs. The repertoires were released in a freely available public database intended as a resource for research on the immune response to SARS-CoV-2. The dataset comprised deeply sampled blood TCRbeta repertoires from subjects exposed to, actively infected with, or recovered from COVID-19.

The collaborating institutions used their own protocols to collect whole blood in K2EDTA tubes. For TCRbeta analysis, collaborator samples were shipped as frozen whole blood, as isolated PBMCs, or as DNA extracted from either sample type. What the research found in general, with its limitations: The amount of clinical and demographic metadata varied by source and participant and was provided uncurated.

The junction shows trimming of 4 bases on V and 6 bases on J, and the gene matches do not reach 8 bases of it. The cysteine opens and the phenylalanine closes a CDR3 of 14 amino acids. Only CDR3 DNA remains: 42 bases, in frame from the first base. In the germline V gene, CDR1 corresponds to KGHSH and CDR2 to LQKENI. TCRbeta CDR3 regions were amplified from genomic DNA using the immunoSEQ Assay, a bias-controlled multiplex PCR. The study's own analysis went as follows. The number of nucleated cells in each sample was estimated by amplification of reference gene primers within the assay. Sequence reads were collapsed and filtered to measure the absolute abundance of every unique TCRbeta CDR3 rearrangement. For each sample, productive Simpson clonality was calculated as the square root of Simpson's diversity index over productive rearrangements. TCRdb stores this immuneACCESS table with in-frame sequences only. Part of the clones is absent; in the studies checked, under half of the shortfall reflects unresolved V genes, and no reason is known for the rest. V and J calls plus clone size are reproduced from that table; the DNA served to infer D and trimming. In all, the sample holds tens of thousands of clones, and about 86% of those were seen once. Approximately 7% of the sample lies in the top ten.

About this clone itself: This receptor's antigen is unknown. No base-level quality is on record; no much larger clone is a single base apart.

The V and J segments used are TRBV18 and TRBJ1-1; TRBD1 matches 7 bases in the middle. This TCR was sampled from a man aged 50 or older with active COVID-19. The specimen was peripheral blood. At the DNA level, the sequence is TGTGCCAGCTCACACAAGACAGGGTGGCCTGAAGCTTTCTTT. The encoded protein is CASSHKTGWPEAFF.